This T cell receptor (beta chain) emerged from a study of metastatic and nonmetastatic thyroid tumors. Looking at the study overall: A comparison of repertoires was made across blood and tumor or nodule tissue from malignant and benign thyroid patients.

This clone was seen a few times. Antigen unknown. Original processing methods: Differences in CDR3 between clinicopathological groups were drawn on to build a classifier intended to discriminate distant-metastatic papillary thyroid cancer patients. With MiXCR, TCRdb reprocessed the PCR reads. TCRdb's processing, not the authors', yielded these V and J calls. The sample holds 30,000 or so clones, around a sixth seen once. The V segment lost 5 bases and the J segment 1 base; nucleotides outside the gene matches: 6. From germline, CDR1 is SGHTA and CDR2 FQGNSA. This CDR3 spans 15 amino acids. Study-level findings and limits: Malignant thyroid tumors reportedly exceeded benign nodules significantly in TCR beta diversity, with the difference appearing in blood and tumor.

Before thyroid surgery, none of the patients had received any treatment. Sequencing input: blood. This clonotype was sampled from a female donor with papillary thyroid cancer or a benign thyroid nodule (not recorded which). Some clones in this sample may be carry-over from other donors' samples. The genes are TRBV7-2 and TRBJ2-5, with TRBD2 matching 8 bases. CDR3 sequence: CASSKREFGQETQYF. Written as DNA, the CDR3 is TGTGCCAGCAGCAAGCGGGAGTTCGGCCAAGAGACCCAGTACTTC. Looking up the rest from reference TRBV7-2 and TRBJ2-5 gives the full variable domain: GAGVSQSPSNKVTEKGKDVELRCDPISGHTALYWYRQSLGQGLEFLIYFQGNSAPDKSGLPSDRFSAERTGGSVSTLTIQRTQQEDSAVYLCASSKREFGQETQYFGPGTRLLVL.